Presented here are 28 T cell receptor beta chains from one specimen sequenced in a study of Tregs in tolerant kidney transplant recipients. Repertoires were generated with immunoSEQ multiplex PCR, while TCRdb's copy carries only in-frame clones and drops some. The table has under 95,000 clones, about 91% seen once. The specimen comprised Tregs from blood, sampled before the transplant. Receptors originate from a human donor who received a combined kidney and bone marrow transplant.

DNA of the CDR3: TGTGCCACCAGCAGGGGACAGCCCCAAGAGACCCAGTACTTC. This sequence encodes CATSRGQPQETQYF. V gene TRBV15 combines with J gene TRBJ2-5, with TRBD1 identical over 7 bases. With V trimmed by 3 bases and J by 1 base, 2 bases remained unmatched. CDR1 and CDR2 from the germline V gene are LNHNV and YYDKDF (reference sequence). This CDR3 is built from 14 residues.

Comments on this clone: The germline gene is not matched at one end of the junction; a read error may be the cause. This sequence joins TRBV28 and TRBJ1-5, with a possible D match to TRBD1 (5 bases). CDR1 and CDR2 from the germline V gene are MDHEN and SYDVKM. The CDR3 runs to 14 residues. CDR3 region: CASSRQGSYQPQHF. Here the CDR3 DNA reads TGTGCCAGCAGCCGTCAGGGTAGCTATCAGCCCCAGCATTTT.

The V call is TRBV9, the J call TRBJ2-5, with 12 bases fitting TRBD1. V gave up 5 bases and J gave up 3 bases; unmatched junction bases: 5. The CDR3 covers 15 residues. Germline values: CDR1 SGDLS, CDR2 YYNGEE. Here the CDR3 DNA reads TGTGCCAGCAGTGCCGGGACAGGGGGCGAAGAGACCCAGTACTTC. Translated: CASSAGTGGEETQYF. Full variable domain (rest looked up from reference TRBV9 and TRBJ2-5): DSGVTQTPKHLITATGQRVTLRCSPRSGDLSVYWYQQSLDQGLQFLIQYYNGEERAKGNILERFSAQQFPDLHSELNLSSLELGDSALYFCASSAGTGGEETQYFGPGTRLLVL.

The V call is TRBV5-5, the J call TRBJ1-1; D unresolved. CDR3 length equals 13 residues. V was cut by 2 bases and J by 1 base, with 6 bases left in between. Germline V gene sequence: CDR1 SGHKS, CDR2 YYEKEE (reference sequence). CDR3 sequence reads: CASSFGRNTEAFF. DNA for the CDR3: TGTGCCAGCAGCTTTGGTCGGAACACTGAAGCTTTCTTT.

The chain has TRBV15 and TRBJ2-3; unclear D gene. The CDR3 has 13 amino acids. Per the germline V gene, CDR1 is LNHNV and CDR2 is YYDKDF (reference sequence). With 8 bases removed from V and 1 base from J, the gap between germline ends came to 10 bases. The CDR3 loop reads CATGLGGTDTQYF. The CDR3 DNA reads as TGTGCCACCGGCCTTGGAGGCACAGATACGCAGTATTTT.

The chain has TRBV11-2 and TRBJ2-7; D not certain. Deletions cut 0 bases from V and 3 bases from J, with 6 bases between. The CDR3 loop spans 13 amino acids. Germline values: CDR1 SGHAT, CDR2 FQNNGV. The CDR3 is CASSLEVNYEQYF. The CDR3 nucleotides read TGTGCCAGCAGCTTAGAGGTAAACTACGAGCAGTACTTC.

This chain links TRBV7-6 with TRBJ2-1; no clear D. Germline V CDR1 and CDR2: SGHVS, FNYEAQ. Trimming took 5 bases from V and 9 from J, leaving 20 bases between them. CDR3 length equals 15 residues. DNA of the CDR3: TGTGCCAGCAGCCCTGGACCTCTAGGAGTCACTGAGCAGTTCTTC. This translates into CASSPGPLGVTEQFF.

As to this clone: The junction and the germline gene differ at one end; a read error may be behind it. This specimen includes other DNA sequences encoding the same CDR3. The chain is built from TRBV4-1 and TRBJ1-4, with a possible D match to TRBD1 (5 bases). CDR1 is MGHRA and CDR2 is YSYEKL in the germline V gene. This CDR3 has 16 residues. CDR3: CASSRLGGGYNEKLFF. CDR3 nucleotides: TGCGCCAGCAGCCGACTAGGTGGGGGGTATAATGAAAAACTGTTTTTC.

This chain uses TRBV28 with TRBJ2-7; a possible D gene is TRBD2 (6 bases). V lost 2 bases and J lost 7, with 18 bases in between. In germline, CDR1 is MDHEN, CDR2 SYDVKM. The CDR3 is 15 amino acids. CDR3 DNA sequence: TGTGCCAGCAGTTTAGTGGCGGGAAATAACAGGGAGCAGTACTTC. Amino acids: CASSLVAGNNREQYF.

This CDR3 is CASSYSGQGSHEQYF. The CDR3 DNA is TGTGCCAGCAGTTACTCGGGACAGGGGTCCCACGAGCAGTACTTC. The gene calls are TRBV6-5 and TRBJ2-7; 10 bases line up with TRBD1. This CDR3 region has 15 residues. With 0 bases clipped from V and 5 bases from J, the junction kept 4 bases outside the gene matches. CDR1 and CDR2 from the germline V gene are MNHEY and SVGAGI.

The V and J genes are TRBV18 and TRBJ1-1; no firm D call. Germline CDR1 is KGHSH and CDR2 is LQKENI. V was trimmed by 6 bases and J by 1 base, leaving 9 bases between them. CDR3 length: 13 residues. CDR3 region: CASSYGENTEAFF. CDR3 sequence (DNA): TGTGCCAGCTCGTACGGAGAGAACACTGAAGCTTTCTTT.

The rearrangement uses TRBV29-1 and TRBJ2-5; no definite D call. The CDR3 consists of 13 residues. The germline gives CDR1 SQVTM, CDR2 ANQGSEA. Trimming took 4 bases from V and 5 from J, leaving 14 bases between them. CDR3 nucleotide sequence: TGCAGCGTTGCGATGAGGAGATCGGAGACCCAGTACTTC. Protein sequence: CSVAMRRSETQYF.

The chain couples TRBV18 to TRBJ2-1, with 7 bases that match TRBD2. The CDR3 has 13 amino acids. V lost 4 bases and J lost 4; bases outside the gene matches: 1. Germline-derived CDR1 and CDR2 are KGHSH and LQKENI. This CDR3 is CASSRDYYNEQFF. DNA of the CDR3: TGTGCCAGCTCACGGGACTATTACAATGAGCAGTTCTTC.

The chain uses TRBV11-2 and TRBJ2-1; no reliable D call. Germline V gives CDR1 SGHAT, CDR2 FQNNGV. The CDR3 is 15 residues long. The germline V and J ends were trimmed by 0 bases and 7 bases, with 13 bases remaining between them. The CDR3 DNA sequence: TGTGCCAGCAGCTTAGAGGGCGGATCGACTAATGAGCAGTTCTTC. Its translation is CASSLEGGSTNEQFF.

V is TRBV29-1 and J is TRBJ2-2; 7 nucleotides line up with TRBD1. V lost 4 bases and J lost 6; bases outside the gene matches: 2. Germline CDR1 SQVTM, CDR2 ANQGSEA. The CDR3 spans 12 residues. The CDR3 loop reads CSVGQGAGELFF. CDR3 coding DNA: TGCAGCGTTGGACAGGGTGCCGGGGAGCTGTTTTTT.

The chain has TRBV19 and TRBJ2-7, with 11 bases identical to TRBD1. CDR1 and CDR2 from the germline V gene are LNHDA and SQIVND (reference sequence). This CDR3 spans 15 amino acids. J was trimmed by 4 bases and V by 4 bases; bases with no gene match: 6. The CDR3 region has the DNA TGTGCCAGTAGTACCGGGACAGGGGGGCGGTACGAGCAGTACTTC. Translated, it gives CASSTGTGGRYEQYF.

This clone was seen a few times. The chain links TRBV2 to TRBJ2-4, with D uncertain. The CDR3 is 12 amino acids. Trimming pared 2 bases from V and 15 bases from J, leaving 14 bases between. From germline, CDR1 is SNHLY and CDR2 FYNNEI. The CDR3 sequence: CASSESLSKWYF. The DNA for the CDR3 is TGTGCCAGCAGTGAATCCCTCTCGAAATGGTACTTC.

J is TRBJ2-1 and V is TRBV28; TRBD2 is a possible D gene (7 bases). Germline loops: CDR1 MDHEN, CDR2 SYDVKM. This CDR3 has 16 residues. Trimming shortened V by 4 bases and J by 4 bases, and 17 bases separated the two germline ends. CDR3 amino acids: CASSWGAGADYNEQFF. The CDR3, as DNA: TGTGCCAGCAGTTGGGGGGCGGGGGCAGATTACAATGAGCAGTTCTTC.

The rearrangement links TRBV7-2 to TRBJ2-7; TRBD2 aligns across 10 bases. This CDR3 region has 14 residues. V lost 4 bases and J lost 2; bases outside the gene matches: 2. Germline V gene lookup returns CDR1 SGHTA and CDR2 FQGNSA. The CDR3 is CASSSLAGAYEQYF. The CDR3 DNA is TGTGCCAGCAGCTCCCTAGCGGGGGCCTACGAGCAGTACTTC.

The CDR3 loop is CASSVGGLAGLYSSYEQYF. The DNA of the CDR3 is TGTGCCAGCAGCGTAGGGGGACTAGCGGGGCTCTATAGCTCCTACGAGCAGTACTTC. The rearrangement links TRBV9 to TRBJ2-7; 13 bases are a match to TRBD2. CDR1 and CDR2 from the germline V gene are SGDLS and YYNGEE. V was pared by 0 bases and J by 0 bases, with 9 bases of the junction left unmatched. CDR3 length equals 19 residues. Looking up the rest from reference TRBV9 and TRBJ2-7 gives the full variable domain: DSGVTQTPKHLITATGQRVTLRCSPRSGDLSVYWYQQSLDQGLQFLIQYYNGEERAKGNILERFSAQQFPDLHSELNLSSLELGDSALYFCASSVGGLAGLYSSYEQYFGPGTRLTVT.

The chain has TRBV28 and TRBJ1-5; D remains ambiguous. This CDR3 spans 12 amino acids. Per germline, CDR1 MDHEN and CDR2 SYDVKM. Trimming shortened V by 6 bases and J by 0 bases, and 3 bases separated the two germline ends. The CDR3 sequence is CASRPSNQPQHF. CDR3 sequence (DNA): TGTGCCAGCAGGCCTAGCAATCAGCCCCAGCATTTT.

This sequence joins TRBV6-1 and TRBJ2-5; possibly TRBD1 for D (5 bases). V lost 5 bases and J 1 base, leaving 11 bases between the germline ends. This CDR3 has 14 residues. Germline V gene data show CDR1 as MNHNS and CDR2 as SASEGT. The CDR3 region is CASSQQERQETQYF. CDR3 bases: TGTGCCAGCAGTCAACAGGAACGCCAAGAGACCCAGTACTTC.

J is TRBJ1-1 and V is TRBV2; tentatively, D is TRBD1 (6 bases). V was clipped by 7 bases and J by 4 bases, with 19 bases between them. Germline assignment: CDR1 SNHLY and CDR2 FYNNEI. The CDR3 covers 15 residues. In nucleotides, the CDR3 is TGTGCCAGCAAGAAGGGAACAGGGACGAGCACTGAAGCTTTCTTT. Translated, it gives CASKKGTGTSTEAFF.

The gene calls are TRBV4-3 and TRBJ1-2; D is uncertain. The CDR3 is 17 amino acids. Deletions cut 0 bases from V and 5 bases from J, with 19 bases between. CDR1 and CDR2 from the germline V gene are LGHNA and YSLEER. The CDR3 bases are TGCGCCAGCAGCCAAGATTGGGCCACGACTCACCGATATGGCTACACCTTC. It specifies CASSQDWATTHRYGYTF.

The rearrangement joins TRBV28 to TRBJ2-5; D is perhaps TRBD1 (5 bases). The CDR3 contains 14 residues. Per the germline V gene, CDR1 is MDHEN and CDR2 is SYDVKM. The V and J ends lost 7 bases and 2 bases respectively, with 14 bases between them. CDR3 coding DNA: TGTGCCAGCAAGGAACAGGTGGCACAAGAGACCCAGTACTTC. This gives the protein CASKEQVAQETQYF.

This chain connects TRBV7-6 to TRBJ2-1, with 9 bases lining up with TRBD2. Germline CDR1 and CDR2: SGHVS and FNYEAQ. Trimming cost V 0 bases and J 3 bases; bases outside gene matches: 3. The CDR3 consists of 16 residues. CDR3 bases: TGTGCCAGCAGCTTAGCGCGACTAGCGGACTACAATGAGCAGTTCTTC. Protein: CASSLARLADYNEQFF.

This clone was detected only once. This chain joins TRBV18 and TRBJ1-1, with D tentatively TRBD1 (5 bases). Germline CDR1 KGHSH, CDR2 LQKENI. This CDR3 contains 14 residues. Trimming removed 3 bases from V and 4 bases from J, with 12 bases in between. CDR3 amino acids: CASSPTGQVTEAFF. The CDR3, as DNA: TGTGCCAGCTCACCCACGGGGCAGGTCACTGAAGCTTTCTTT.

This clone occurred a few times. The rearrangement uses TRBV5-1 and TRBJ2-2, with 7 bases identical to TRBD2. In germline, CDR1 is SGHRS, CDR2 YFSETQ. CDR3 length equals 14 residues. J gave up 7 bases and V 4 bases, and 7 bases lay outside the gene matches. The chain's CDR3 is CASSRGRAVGELFF. The CDR3 DNA reads as TGCGCCAGCAGCCGTGGGAGGGCAGTCGGGGAGCTGTTTTTT.